These 23 T cell receptor beta chains share one sample of origin, sequenced in a study of beta chain features in type 1 diabetes. Notes on the study in general: When Type 1 diabetes patients were examined, their TCRB CDR3s proved moderately but significantly shorter in all four CD4+ subsets.

Expressed TCRB transcripts were sequenced because the entire RNA isolate underwent reverse transcription. Repertoires were generated with immunoSEQ multiplex PCR, while TCRdb's copy carries only in-frame clones and drops some. This sample has almost 350,000 clones, with 9.3% found just once. What these receptors recognize is not known. The sequenced sample consisted of central memory CD4+ T cells from blood. The receptors come from a man aged 30 to 39 with type 1 diabetes.

This sequence joins TRBV5-1 and TRBJ2-7, with D tentatively TRBD1 (5 bases). Germline-derived CDR1 and CDR2 are SGHRS and YFSETQ. CDR3 length: 11 residues. The ends were cut back, 4 bases at V and 6 bases at J, with 8 bases in the middle. The CDR3: CASSQDSEQYF. Written as DNA, the CDR3 is TGCGCCAGCAGCCAAGACAGCGAGCAGTACTTC.

A few counts support this clone. At one end, the junction sequence differs from germline, possibly due to a read error. The chain couples TRBV6-5 to TRBJ1-2; tentatively, D is TRBD1 (6 bases). The V gene's germline CDR1 is MNHEY and CDR2 SVGAGI. This CDR3 contains 13 residues. The CDR3 sequence: CASSFRDTDPPHF. CDR3 sequence (DNA): TGTGCCAGCAGTTTCCGGGACACTGACCCCCCACACTTC.

This clone came up a few times. The V call is TRBV7-2, the J call TRBJ1-6; possibly TRBD1 for D (6 bases). Germline V CDR1 and CDR2: SGHTA, FQGNSA. Trimming removed 5 bases at V and 9 bases at J, with 17 bases between. This CDR3 is 15 amino acids long. CDR3 nucleotides: TGTGCCAGCAGCAAGCTAGGGGGAACTGGTTCACCCCTCCACTTT. Translated, it gives CASSKLGGTGSPLHF. The full variable domain, in which reference TRBV7-2 and TRBJ1-6 provide the parts outside the CDR3, is GAGVSQSPSNKVTEKGKDVELRCDPISGHTALYWYRQSLGQGLEFLIYFQGNSAPDKSGLPSDRFSAERTGGSVSTLTIQRTQQEDSAVYLCASSKLGGTGSPLHFGNGTRLTVT.

The sample holds a few counts of this clone. The chain joins TRBV9 to TRBJ1-1, with a possible D match to TRBD1 (6 bases). CDR1 SGDLS and CDR2 YYNGEE come from the germline V gene. The V end was cut by 3 bases, the J end by 4 bases, with 28 bases between. The CDR3 spans 19 residues. In DNA form, the CDR3 reads TGTGCCAGCAGCGGCCTCGGAGGGGGACGGGGGCTCAATGGCACTGAAGCTTTCTTT. Its protein product is CASSGLGGGRGLNGTEAFF.

About this clone: The sample has other DNA sequences that encode this CDR3 too. The chain links TRBV29-1 to TRBJ1-1, with TRBD1 identical over 8 bases. The V gene end was trimmed by 1 base and the J gene end by 1 base; junction bases not matched to a gene: 5. Per germline, CDR1 SQVTM and CDR2 ANQGSEA. The CDR3 is 15 amino acids. The CDR3 reads CSVEGAGGANTEAFF. The DNA of the CDR3 is TGCAGCGTTGAAGGAGCAGGGGGCGCGAACACTGAAGCTTTCTTT. Filled out from reference TRBV29-1 and TRBJ1-1, the complete variable domain reads SAVISQKPSRDICQRGTSLTIQCQVDSQVTMMFWYRQQPGQSLTLIATANQGSEATYESGFVIDKFPISRPNLTFSTLTVSNMSPEDSSIYLCSVEGAGGANTEAFFGQGTRLTVV.

The chain uses TRBV5-4 and TRBJ1-2; 12 bases map to TRBD1. After removal of 3 bases from V and 8 bases from J, the junction contained 2 bases not matched to a gene. The CDR3 has 13 residues. CDR1 is SGHNT and CDR2 is YYREEE in the germline V gene (reference sequence). DNA of the CDR3: TGTGCCAGCAGCTGGGACAGGGGGCCGGGCTACACCTTC. Amino acid sequence: CASSWDRGPGYTF.

Note on this clone: This may be a read error: a much more frequent sequence differs by one nucleotide. The chain combines TRBV7-2 with TRBJ1-2; D possibly corresponds to TRBD1 (5 bases). CDR1 is SGHTA and CDR2 is FQGNSA in the germline V gene. The V end was cut by 5 bases, the J end by 2 bases, with 9 bases between. The CDR3 is 13 residues long. DNA for the CDR3: TGTGCCAGCAGCCCGGACATGAACTATGGCTACACCTTC. Protein sequence: CASSPDMNYGYTF.

V gene TRBV7-2 combines with J gene TRBJ2-6, with 10 bases that match TRBD1. Per the germline V gene, CDR1 is SGHTA and CDR2 is FQGNSA. J was trimmed by 4 bases and V by 10 bases; bases with no gene match: 13. The CDR3 runs to 17 residues. The CDR3 sequence is CATQRDRGSTGANVLTF. The CDR3 region has the DNA TGTGCCACCCAGAGGGACAGGGGTTCGACGGGGGCCAACGTCCTGACTTTC.

This chain uses TRBV20-1 with TRBJ2-5; D gene uncertain. The CDR3 is 11 amino acids. V lost 8 bases to trimming and J lost 4 bases, with 11 bases between them. CDR1 is DFQATT and CDR2 is SNEGSKA in the germline V gene (reference sequence). The CDR3 here is CSRLYGETQYF. Written as DNA, the CDR3 is TGCAGTCGTCTCTACGGAGAGACCCAGTACTTC.

Ten or more counts support this clone. The rearrangement links TRBV2 to TRBJ2-3, with D uncertain. The germline CDR1 and CDR2 sequences are SNHLY and FYNNEI. The CDR3 covers 12 residues. Trimming took off 5 bases at V and 14 bases at J, with 17 bases between the two ends. The CDR3 reads CASSPMGLVGYF. The CDR3 region has the DNA TGTGCCAGCAGTCCCATGGGCTTGGTAGGGTATTTT. Full variable domain (rest looked up from reference TRBV2 and TRBJ2-3): EPEVTQTPSHQVTQMGQEVILRCVPISNHLYFYWYRQILGQKVEFLVSFYNNEISEKSEIFDDQFSVERPDGSNFTLKIRSTKLEDSAMYFCASSPMGLVGYFGPGTRLTVL.

This clone was found a few times. In nucleotides, the CDR3 is TGTGCCAGCAGGGACAGGGGCGGTAGTGAAAAACTGTTTTTT. This codes for CASRDRGGSEKLFF. The chain carries TRBV2 and TRBJ1-4; the match to TRBD1 covers 9 bases. Germline V CDR1 and CDR2: SNHLY, FYNNEI. V lost 6 bases, J lost 7 bases, and 6 bases stayed unmatched. The CDR3 runs 14 residues.

There are a few counts of this clone. This chain links TRBV19 with TRBJ2-7; weak D call: TRBD2 (5 bases). The V gene's germline CDR1 is LNHDA and CDR2 SQIVND (reference sequence). CDR3 size: 13 residues. V lost 4 bases and J lost 0, with 7 bases in between. CDR3 amino acids: CASSRDYSYEQYF. The CDR3 DNA is TGTGCCAGTAGTAGAGACTACTCCTACGAGCAGTACTTC.

The genes are TRBV29-1 and TRBJ2-3; 7 bases line up with TRBD1. Germline V CDR1 and CDR2: SQVTM, ANQGSEA. There are 12 residues in the CDR3. With 4 bases clipped from V and 4 bases from J, the junction kept 2 bases outside the gene matches. The CDR3 sequence is CSVGQGADTQYF. DNA of the CDR3: TGCAGCGTTGGACAGGGAGCAGATACGCAGTATTTT.

V usage is TRBV9 and J usage is TRBJ2-7; D may be TRBD1 or TRBD2 (5 bases each). Between the trimmed V and J ends, which lost 0 bases and 3 bases, there was a span of 13 bases. Germline V gives CDR1 SGDLS, CDR2 YYNGEE. There are 15 residues in the CDR3. CDR3 coding DNA: TGTGCCAGCAGCGTAGATCAGGGAGTGGGCTACGAGCAGTACTTC. Residues: CASSVDQGVGYEQYF.

The sample holds a few counts of this clone. Distinct nucleotide sequences in the sample also encode this CDR3. The chain is built from TRBV6-1 and TRBJ1-6; D call uncertain. Germline V gene sequence: CDR1 MNHNS, CDR2 SASEGT. V was pared by 2 bases and J by 7 bases, with 6 bases between. The CDR3 sequence is 13 residues long. CDR3 in amino acids: CASSEKVNSPLHF. CDR3 bases: TGTGCCAGCAGTGAAAAGGTGAATTCACCCCTCCACTTT.

In its sample, this clone was seen a few times. The CDR3 loop is CASSQEGGGSEKLFF. The DNA for the CDR3 is TGCGCCAGCAGCCAAGAAGGAGGGGGAAGTGAAAAACTGTTTTTT. This rearrangement joins TRBV4-3 to TRBJ1-4; D possibly corresponds to TRBD1 (6 bases). The V gene lost 0 bases and the J gene lost 7 bases, with 12 bases spanning the gap. This CDR3 region has 15 residues. Germline-derived CDR1 and CDR2 are LGHNA and YSLEER.

The rearrangement uses TRBV10-2 and TRBJ2-5, with 11 bases lining up with TRBD2. This CDR3 is 14 amino acids long. The junction had 3 bases not matched to a gene; V was cut back by 7 bases and J by 2 bases. Germline CDR1 reads WSHSY; CDR2 reads SAAADI. The CDR3 loop is CASTLAGVQETQYF. The CDR3 DNA sequence: TGCGCCAGCACACTAGCGGGGGTGCAAGAGACCCAGTACTTC.

The chain is built from TRBV6-5 and TRBJ2-1; 8 nucleotides match TRBD1. The CDR3 is 14 residues long. The J segment lost 10 bases and the V segment lost 2 bases, leaving 7 bases of the junction unmatched. Germline V gives CDR1 MNHEY, CDR2 SVGAGI. The CDR3 bases are TGTGCCAGCAGTTACCAGACAGGGGCCGAAGAGCAGTTCTTC. It yields the protein CASSYQTGAEEQFF.

V and J are TRBV5-1 and TRBJ2-1, with D possibly TRBD1 on 6 matching bases. The CDR3 has 15 amino acids. The germline gives CDR1 SGHRS, CDR2 YFSETQ. Deletions cut 4 bases from V and 9 bases from J, with 20 bases between. CDR3 coding DNA: TGCGCCAGCAGCACACAGGGTGGAACGAAGAGTGAGCAGTTCTTC. Protein product: CASSTQGGTKSEQFF.

This chain connects TRBV6-1 to TRBJ2-3; D not certain. Trimming removed 11 bases at V and 0 bases at J, with 18 bases between. The V gene's germline CDR1 is MNHNS and CDR2 SASEGT. The CDR3 has 15 amino acids. The CDR3 DNA sequence: TGTGCCGTAAGTGGGTGGCCAGGCAGCACAGATACGCAGTATTTT. This translates into CAVSGWPGSTDTQYF.

The chain couples TRBV6-1 to TRBJ2-7, with TRBD1 matching over 10 bases. The CDR3 contains 12 residues. J was trimmed by 4 bases and V by 8 bases; bases with no gene match: 2. In germline, CDR1 is MNHNS, CDR2 SASEGT. CDR3 protein: CASGGQGYEQYF. CDR3 DNA: TGTGCCAGCGGGGGACAGGGGTACGAGCAGTACTTC.

This clone has at least ten counts. The V call is TRBV7-9, the J call TRBJ2-6, with D tentatively TRBD1 or TRBD2 (5 bases each). This CDR3 spans 15 amino acids. In germline, CDR1 is SEHNR, CDR2 FQNEAQ (reference sequence). Trimming pared 3 bases from V and 0 bases from J, leaving 6 bases between. In nucleotides, the CDR3 is TGTGCCAGCAGCTTGAGGGGCTCTGGGGCCAACGTCCTGACTTTC. Translation: CASSLRGSGANVLTF.

This clone was seen only a few times. V usage is TRBV4-3 and J usage is TRBJ2-3; 10 bases are shared with TRBD2. V gave up 0 bases and J gave up 4 bases; unmatched junction bases: 4. CDR1 and CDR2 (germline): LGHNA, YSLEER. The CDR3 contains 16 residues. CDR3 bases: TGCGCCAGCAGCCAAGAAGTTCTAGCGGGGGCAGATACGCAGTATTTT. Protein: CASSQEVLAGADTQYF.